The clone carrying this T cell receptor (beta chain) was counted only a few times. V lost 1 base and J lost 2, with 13 bases in between. The CDR3 covers 16 residues. The V gene's germline CDR1 is MGHRA and CDR2 YSYEKL. TRAV- and TRBV-specific primers primed first-strand cDNA, covering alpha and beta chains. Over 20 PCR cycles, TCRs were amplified from a constant-region primer and V-primer adapter. Researchers amplified the isolated mRNA using in vitro transcription. Each CDR3 protein gets one entry after TCRdb re-called the reads with MiXCR. Here the sample spans 75,000 to 95,000 distinct CDR3 sequences, more than 20% being singletons. This sample is part of a study of low-dose radiotherapy and immunotherapy resistance in tumors. Overall study context: Over 26 weeks, cohort 2 got 1 Gy every two weeks, reaching 13 Gy. Treatment consisted of nivolumab 240 mg every two weeks and ipilimumab 1 mg/kg every six weeks, given intravenously to patients.

Time point noted: after trial treatment. Sample treatment: LDRT plus nivolumab, ipilimumab, low-dose cyclophosphamide and aspirin (RACIN trial). The study gave donors nivolumab, ipilimumab, aspirin, low-dose cyclophosphamide and low-dose radiotherapy. This chain uses TRBV4-1 with TRBJ2-3; D call uncertain. The receptor's source is a female donor with ovarian cancer. The source was PBMCs, collected after low-dose radiotherapy plus immunotherapy. The CDR3 sequence is CASSQVQSVYTDTQYF. CDR3 bases: TGCGCCAGCAGCCAAGTACAGTCAGTCTACACAGATACGCAGTATTTT.